Listed below are T cell receptor beta chains from one sample, sequenced in a study of blood T cells in healthy people across ages. TCRdb re-called the 5' RACE reads through MiXCR, storing one row per CDR3 protein. The repertoire holds approximately 810,000 distinct CDR3 sequences, 25% to 35% seen once, with roughly a sixth in the top ten. Sequences were obtained from blood. These receptors all come from an elderly woman in good health. The CDR3 runs from the conserved cysteine through the conserved F or W. The D gene is left open where the match is weak. Only part of the rows carry a size: once, few, many, or a class if the clone is expanded.

J,length,D,size,V,DNA,CDR3
TRBJ2-1,11,.,.,TRBV12-3/TRBV12-4,TGTGCCAGCAGTTACACGAATGAGCATTTCTTC,CASSYTNEHFF
TRBJ1-5,16,.,many,TRBV7-9,TGTGCCAGCAGCCGAAGCGGGCAGGGATCCTGGCAGCCCCAGCATTTT,CASSRSGQGSWQPQHF
TRBJ2-3,13,.,.,TRBV3-1,TGTGCCAGCAGACCTACACTGGGAGATACGCAGTATTTT,CASRPTLGDTQYF
TRBJ2-5,14,.,many,TRBV4-2,TGTGCCAGCAGCCAAGCCCTCACTCAAGAGACCCAGTACTTC,CASSQALTQETQYF
TRBJ2-7,13,TRBD1,many,TRBV20-1,TGCAGTGCTAGGGGACAGGGGGCGAACGAGCAGTACTTC,CSARGQGANEQYF
TRBJ2-5,13,.,.,TRBV5-1,TGCGCCAGCAGCTCCGGGTTCGAGGAGACCCAGTACTTC,CASSSGFEETQYF
TRBJ1-6,13,.,many,TRBV5-1,TGCGCCAGCAGCTTGGGTGCAGATTCACCCCTCCACTTT,CASSLGADSPLHF
TRBJ1-2,12,.,.,TRBV7-3,TGTGCCAGCAGCTTATGGGACCATGGCTACACCTTC,CASSLWDHGYTF
TRBJ1-1,13,.,.,TRBV20-1,TGCAGTGCTTCGGACGGGACTCACACTGAAGCTTTCTTT,CSASDGTHTEAFF
TRBJ1-4,19,.,few,TRBV15,TGTGCCACCAGCGAACGACGAGGGGGGGGGGCTTCCTACGGTGAAAAACTGTTTTTT,CATSERRGGGASYGEKLFF
TRBJ2-3,15,.,.,TRBV5-1,TGCGCCAGCAGCTCCACGGGGGACCGCACAGATACGCAGTATTTT,CASSSTGDRTDTQYF
TRBJ2-3,14,.,.,TRBV29-1,TGCAGCGTTGGAGGCAGAACTAGCACAGATACGCAGTATTTT,CSVGGRTSTDTQYF
TRBJ1-5,15,TRBD1,.,TRBV6-2/TRBV6-3,TGTGCCAGCAGTTACACCGGACAGGGGAGACAGCCCCAGCATTTT,CASSYTGQGRQPQHF
TRBJ1-5,15,TRBD1,many,TRBV12-3/TRBV12-4,TGTGCCAGCAGGGGGGGGACAGGACCATTATTTCCCCAGCATTTT,CASRGGTGPLFPQHF
TRBJ1-1,16,.,many,TRBV4-2,TGTGCCAGCAGCCCCGGAGGAAGGGGACGGAACACTGAAGCTTTCTTT,CASSPGGRGRNTEAFF
TRBJ2-7,15,.,.,TRBV2,TGTGCCAGCAGTGGACAGAACCAGCCCCAAGAGGCCCAGTACTTC,CASSGQNQPQEAQYF
TRBJ2-7,16,TRBD1,many,TRBV24-1,TGTGCCACCAGTGATTTCGAGGACAGGGTAGAGTACGAGCAGTACTTC,CATSDFEDRVEYEQYF
TRBJ1-3,18,.,few,TRBV6-2/TRBV6-3,TGTGCCAGCAGTTACTCTTTAACCCTCCGCGGCTCTGGAAACACCATATATTTT,CASSYSLTLRGSGNTIYF
TRBJ1-6,15,.,many,TRBV12-3/TRBV12-4,TGTGCCAGCAGTTTCAGGGATCCCTATAATTCACCCCTCCACTTT,CASSFRDPYNSPLHF
TRBJ1-1,13,.,many,TRBV12-3/TRBV12-4,TGTGCCAGCAGTTTTAGACAGGAAGCTGAAGCTTTCTTT,CASSFRQEAEAFF
TRBJ1-2,13,.,few,TRBV2,TGTGCCAGCAGTGTGGAGGGGTACTATGGCTACACCTTC,CASSVEGYYGYTF
TRBJ2-7,15,.,few,TRBV27,TGTGCCAGCAGTCAGGACAGCCGCTCCTACAATGAGCAGTACTTC,CASSQDSRSYNEQYF
TRBJ2-5,13,.,.,TRBV18,TGTGCCAGCTCACCAAGGCCTCGGGAGACCCAGTACTTC,CASSPRPRETQYF
TRBJ1-2,14,.,.,TRBV20-1,TGCAGTGCGGTCCCCCCCGGAGCTAACTATGGCTACACCTTC,CSAVPPGANYGYTF
TRBJ2-6,15,.,many,TRBV12-3/TRBV12-4,TGTGCCAGCAGAAGACCGGGCTCTGGGGCCAACGTCCTGACTTTC,CASRRPGSGANVLTF
TRBJ2-1,15,.,many,TRBV9,TGTGCCAGCAGCGTAGTTTCACTGCCCTACAATGAGCAGTTCTTC,CASSVVSLPYNEQFF
TRBJ2-2,15,TRBD1,once,TRBV10-3,TGTGCCATCAGTGGCGGGACAGGAGGCACCGGGGAGCTGTTTTTT,CAISGGTGGTGELFF
TRBJ2-7,15,.,.,TRBV7-9,TGTGCCAGCAGGGCCGTGGGGTCGAGCTCCTACGAGCAGTACTTC,CASRAVGSSSYEQYF
TRBJ2-2,15,.,few,TRBV7-2,TGTGCCAGCAGCTTTGGGTCCTTTGGCACCGGGGAGCTGTTTTTT,CASSFGSFGTGELFF
TRBJ2-7,15,.,few,TRBV6-6,TGTGCCAGCAGTTACGGACTACTCAGTCGCAATGAGCAGTACTTC,CASSYGLLSRNEQYF
TRBJ2-3,13,.,many,TRBV28,TGTGCCAGCATGGGGCGAAGCACAGATACGCAGTATTTT,CASMGRSTDTQYF
TRBJ2-5,16,.,.,TRBV6-2/TRBV6-3,TGTGCCGGCAGGGTTCCCGTAGGACGACCGGGAGAGACCCAGTACTTC,CAGRVPVGRPGETQYF
TRBJ1-2,13,.,.,TRBV24-1,TGTGCCACCAGTGATTTGAATGGGGAGGGCTACACCTTC,CATSDLNGEGYTF
TRBJ2-7,14,TRBD1,many,TRBV6-1,TGTGCCAGCACCCAAGACAGGGTCTTCAACGAGCAGTACTTC,CASTQDRVFNEQYF
TRBJ2-7,14,TRBD2,.,TRBV20-1,TGCAGTGCACTAGCGGGGGGACTCTCATGCGAGCAGTACTTC,CSALAGGLSCEQYF
TRBJ1-2,18,TRBD1,many,TRBV27,TGTGCCAGCAGGCCCGGGACAGGGAATATCCCCCTTAACTATGGCTACACCTTC,CASRPGTGNIPLNYGYTF
TRBJ1-2,11,.,many,TRBV6-2/TRBV6-3,TGTGCCAGCAGTTACGGGACCGGCTACACCTTC,CASSYGTGYTF
TRBJ1-2,14,TRBD1,few,TRBV14,TGTGCCAGCAGTCAGACAGGGGGCGGCTATGGCTACACCTTC,CASSQTGGGYGYTF
TRBJ2-1,17,TRBD2,.,TRBV20-1,TGCAGTGCTAGAGAAGGACTAGCGGAAGGACGTTACAATGAGCAGTTCTTC,CSAREGLAEGRYNEQFF
TRBJ2-3,12,.,many,TRBV2,TGTGCCAGCAGCCGAGTTGCAGATACGCAGTATTTT,CASSRVADTQYF
TRBJ1-5,15,.,.,TRBV7-2,TGTGCCAGCAGCCTTCAAGGTTGGGCTAGCGAGCCCCAGCATTTT,CASSLQGWASEPQHF
TRBJ1-2,17,.,once,TRBV6-5,TGTGCCGGCAGCTACTCGCTCAGGGGACAATCTAACTATGGCTACACCTTC,CAGSYSLRGQSNYGYTF
TRBJ1-6,14,.,.,TRBV10-3,TGTGCCATCAGTGAAACAGGACCGAGTTCACCCCTCCACTTT,CAISETGPSSPLHF
TRBJ1-6,14,.,few,TRBV16,TGTGCCAGCAGCCAAAATGGATTCGGTTCACCCCTCCACTTT,CASSQNGFGSPLHF
TRBJ2-1,15,TRBD2,many,TRBV28,TGTGCCAGCAGTTTTGGGCGGGGGGTCTACAATGAGCAGTTCTTC,CASSFGRGVYNEQFF
TRBJ1-6,14,.,few,TRBV25-1,TGTGCCAGCAGTTGGCCACGCCAAAATTCACCCCTCCACTTT,CASSWPRQNSPLHF
TRBJ2-5,14,TRBD2,many,TRBV20-1,TGCAGTGCTAGCCGGGGGGGCTTGGAAGAGACCCAGTACTTC,CSASRGGLEETQYF
TRBJ1-2,15,.,many,TRBV20-1,TGCAGTGCTAGAGATCGGGCGGGGGGCAACTATGGCTACACCTTC,CSARDRAGGNYGYTF
TRBJ1-4,15,.,few,TRBV7-2,TGTGCCAGCAGCCCCAACGGACAGACTACGGAGGAACTGTTTTTT,CASSPNGQTTEELFF
TRBJ2-3,17,TRBD1,few,TRBV15,TGTGCCACCAGCAGAGGGAAAAGGGAGACAGGGCCAGATACGCAGTATTTT,CATSRGKRETGPDTQYF
TRBJ2-7,15,TRBD1,.,TRBV20-1,TGCAGTGCTAGGGCGACAGGGGGTAAGCTATACGAGCAGTACTTC,CSARATGGKLYEQYF
TRBJ2-5,14,.,many,TRBV6-5,TGTGCCAGCAGCCCCCGGGGGCGCGAAGAGACCCAGTACTTC,CASSPRGREETQYF
TRBJ2-7,16,.,many,TRBV7-6,TGTGCCAGCAGCCCAGTGAGCGGGCTTAGCTCCTACGAGCAGTACTTC,CASSPVSGLSSYEQYF
TRBJ1-2,11,.,few,TRBV7-2,TGTGCCAGCAGTATCATGGGTGGCTACACCTTC,CASSIMGGYTF
TRBJ2-5,16,TRBD2,few,TRBV20-1,TGCGGTGCTAGAGCGGGGTCTAGCGGTTCTTCGGAGACCCAGTACTTC,CGARAGSSGSSETQYF
TRBJ2-7,13,TRBD1,.,TRBV20-1,TGCAGTGCTTCCGGGACAGGGGGCCACGAGCAGTACTTC,CSASGTGGHEQYF
TRBJ2-5,15,.,many,TRBV5-4,TGTGCCAGCAGCTTGGCCCAGCAGGGTAGGGAGACCCAGTACTTC,CASSLAQQGRETQYF
TRBJ2-3,15,.,many,TRBV20-1,TGCAGTGCTAGGCCTATCGGCAGGGACGCAGATACGCAGTATTTT,CSARPIGRDADTQYF
TRBJ2-7,12,.,many,TRBV6-2/TRBV6-3,TGTGCCAGCGGGGACAACCGGTACGAGCAGTACTTC,CASGDNRYEQYF